This record looks at one TCR beta chain sequence and its context. This entry belongs to a study of cytomegalovirus exposure and HLA in healthy donors. Primers: 60 Vbeta forward and 13 Jbeta reverse. Profiled with immunoSEQ multiplex PCR; TCRdb holds only in-frame clones, not every one. The sample contains 150,000 to 200,000 clones, around 78% of which appear only once. The CDR3 extends over 19 amino acids. Germline V gene lookup returns CDR1 SNHLY and CDR2 FYNNEI. With 6 bases clipped from V and 0 bases from J, the junction kept 13 bases outside the gene matches. This chain connects TRBV2 to TRBJ1-6; 8 nucleotides line up with TRBD1. The receptor's source is a woman younger than 45 in good health and CMV-seropositive. The sample comprised PBMCs. The CDR3 region has the DNA TGTGCCAGCAGACATACAGGGGGTTCAGGAAGCTCCTATAATTCACCCCTCCACTTT. Its translation is CASRHTGGSGSSYNSPLHF.